The 14 T cell receptor beta chains below were found in one sample sequenced in a study of CD8 T cells in Susac syndrome. Reverse transcription of about 0.45 to 1 ug RNA was performed with random hexamers. In TCRdb, the immunoSEQ multiplex PCR reads were re-called with MiXCR into one record per CDR3 protein. The data hold 200,000 or so distinct CDR3 sequences, with around 95% observed a single time. The sequenced sample consisted of CD4+ T cells from PBMCs. These receptors all come from a human donor with Susac syndrome.

The chain joins TRBV6-9 to TRBJ2-1; D might be TRBD2 (8 bases). The length of the CDR3 is 16 residues. Germline assignment: CDR1 MNHGY and CDR2 SVAAGI. Trimming took 8 bases from V and 3 from J, leaving 20 bases between them. The CDR3 region has the DNA TGTGCCAGCGCCTCTAGGGGGCGGGGGGACTACAATGAGCAGTTCTTC. Its translation: CASASRGRGDYNEQFF.

The V and J genes are TRBV20-1 and TRBJ2-1; 10 bases fit TRBD2. The V gene's germline CDR1 is DFQATT and CDR2 SNEGSKA (reference sequence). V lost 2 bases and J lost 6; bases outside the gene matches: 7. The CDR3 length is 15 residues. CDR3 DNA: TGCAGTGCTAGACTTCCACTAGCGGGGTTCAATGAGCAGTTCTTC. It translates to CSARLPLAGFNEQFF.

The chain carries TRBV7-3 and TRBJ2-1; the D gene is possibly TRBD1 (5 bases). The CDR3 loop spans 15 amino acids. CDR1 is SGHTA, CDR2 FQGTGA, per germline. The ends were cut back, 5 bases at V and 6 bases at J, with 17 bases in the middle. The DNA of the CDR3 is TGTGCCAGCAGCCCGCGGCAGGGTTGGGGCAATGAGCAGTTCTTC. It yields the protein CASSPRQGWGNEQFF.

This chain connects TRBV19 to TRBJ2-5, with D hard to call. CDR1 and CDR2 (germline): LNHDA, SQIVND (reference sequence). The CDR3 runs to 12 residues. V was cut by 3 bases and J by 5 bases, with 7 bases left in between. The CDR3 sequence: CASSMVWETQYF. The CDR3 DNA reads TGTGCCAGTAGTATGGTTTGGGAGACCCAGTACTTC.

The V gene is TRBV11-2, the J gene TRBJ1-4; TRBD1 is a possible D gene (5 bases). V dropped 0 bases and J dropped 10 bases, with 15 bases sitting between them. The CDR3 contains 15 residues. Germline V gives CDR1 SGHAT, CDR2 FQNNGV. The CDR3 DNA follows: TGTGCCAGCAGCTTAGATCGCTCGACTGGGGGAAAACTGTTTTTT. Translation: CASSLDRSTGGKLFF.

This chain connects TRBV4-1 to TRBJ1-5; D is possibly TRBD1 (5 bases). Trimming cost V 2 bases and J 1 base, with 12 bases left between them. The germline V gene has CDR1 MGHRA and CDR2 YSYEKL. This CDR3 is built from 16 residues. CDR3 DNA sequence: TGCGCCAGCAGCCAAACCAAGGACAACAGCAATCAGCCCCAGCATTTT. It encodes CASSQTKDNSNQPQHF.

A single count supports this clonotype. This rearrangement joins TRBV3-1 to TRBJ2-3, with D uncertain. Trimming left V 0 bases short and J 7 bases short, with 11 bases between. The CDR3 covers 14 residues. The germline V gene has CDR1 LGHDT and CDR2 YNNKEL (reference sequence). Written as DNA, the CDR3 is TGTGCCAGCAGCCAAGATCCGGTATCGAATACGCAGTATTTT. This translates into CASSQDPVSNTQYF.

This rearrangement joins TRBV7-9 to TRBJ2-5, with 11 bases fitting TRBD2. V gave up 5 bases and J gave up 4 bases; unmatched junction bases: 6. Germline loops: CDR1 SEHNR, CDR2 FQNEAQ (reference sequence). The CDR3 contains 15 residues. CDR3: CASSATSGVRETQYF. The CDR3 DNA reads as TGTGCCAGCAGCGCGACTAGCGGGGTCCGAGAGACCCAGTACTTC. Complete variable domain (other parts from reference TRBV7-9 and TRBJ2-5): DTGVSQNPRHKITKRGQNVTFRCDPISEHNRLYWYRQTLGQGPEFLTYFQNEAQLEKSRLLSDRFSAERPKGSFSTLEIQRTEQGDSAMYLCASSATSGVRETQYFGPGTRLLVL.

This rearrangement joins TRBV7-9 to TRBJ1-1; TRBD1 agrees at 7 bases. CDR1 is SEHNR, CDR2 FQNEAQ, per germline (reference sequence). The V gene end was trimmed by 5 bases and the J gene end by 4 bases; junction bases not matched to a gene: 4. The CDR3 contains 13 residues. The CDR3 region is CASSRQGGTEAFF. The CDR3, as DNA: TGTGCCAGCAGCAGGCAGGGGGGCACTGAAGCTTTCTTT.

V is TRBV12-3 or TRBV12-4 and J is TRBJ1-5; D is undetermined. The CDR3 runs 17 residues. Trimming removed 1 base from V and 0 bases from J, with 13 bases in between. For the CDR3, the DNA is TGTGCCAGCAGTTTAGATCTTGGCGGATATAGCAATCAGCCCCAGCATTTT. Its translation: CASSLDLGGYSNQPQHF.

The rearrangement joins TRBV13 to TRBJ1-2; D unresolved. From germline, CDR1 is PRHDT and CDR2 FYEKMQ (reference sequence). CDR3 length equals 14 residues. Trimming cost V 4 bases and J 4 bases, with 13 bases left between them. CDR3 coding DNA: TGTGCCAGCAGCTCTCCCACAGAGATCTATGGCTACACCTTC. Translating gives CASSSPTEIYGYTF. Filled out from reference TRBV13 and TRBJ1-2, the complete variable domain reads AAGVIQSPRHLIKEKRETATLKCYPIPRHDTVYWYQQGPGQDPQFLISFYEKMQSDKGSIPDRFSAQQFSDYHSELNMSSLELGDSALYFCASSSPTEIYGYTFGSGTRLTVV.

V gene TRBV20-1 combines with J gene TRBJ2-5, with D tentatively TRBD2 (6 bases). The CDR3 length is 13 residues. V gave up 2 bases and J gave up 7 bases, with 14 bases separating them. The V gene's germline CDR1 is DFQATT and CDR2 SNEGSKA (reference sequence). CDR3 DNA: TGCAGTGCTAGACTGACGGACGGGGGGACCCAGTACTTC. Protein sequence: CSARLTDGGTQYF.

The chain joins TRBV19 to TRBJ2-7, with 8 bases lining up with TRBD2. The CDR3 loop spans 16 amino acids. The junction had 9 bases not matched to a gene; V was cut back by 3 bases and J by 2 bases. The germline V gene encodes CDR1 LNHDA and CDR2 SQIVND (reference sequence). CDR3 DNA: TGTGCCAGTAGTATTAGTGGAGCGGGGGCCGCCTACGAGCAGTACTTC. It encodes CASSISGAGAAYEQYF.

The CDR3 reads CASSFMGVPMNTEAFF. The CDR3 nucleotides read TGTGCCAGCAGTTTCATGGGGGTCCCTATGAACACTGAAGCTTTCTTT. The V gene is TRBV6-5, the J gene TRBJ1-1; possibly TRBD1 for D (5 bases). This CDR3 has 16 amino acids. Germline lookup yields CDR1 MNHEY and CDR2 SVGAGI. The V end was cut by 4 bases, the J end by 0 bases, with 15 bases between.